These 14 T cell receptor beta chains were all obtained from the same sample, sequenced in a study of early T cells in non-severe SARS-CoV-2 infection. One entry per CDR3 protein results from TCRdb running MiXCR on the 5' RACE reads. Here the sample spans approximately 56,000 distinct CDR3 sequences, roughly 11% being singletons. The sequencing input was whole blood. The receptor source for this set is an adult who was a healthcare worker with PCR-confirmed SARS-CoV-2 infection or an uninfected control (not recorded which).

The rearrangement links TRBV20-1 to TRBJ2-2; 13 bases match TRBD2. V dropped 3 bases and J dropped 4; count of bases not matched to a gene: 5. Per germline, CDR1 DFQATT and CDR2 SNEGSKA (reference sequence). The CDR3 spans 16 residues. CDR3 bases: TGCAGTGCTAGCGGGACTAGCGGGATCCCCACCGGGGAGCTGTTTTTT. Translated, it gives CSASGTSGIPTGELFF.

In this sample, this clonotype turned up many times. This chain links TRBV7-9 with TRBJ2-3; 13 bases align to TRBD2. Per the germline V gene, CDR1 is SEHNR and CDR2 is FQNEAQ (reference sequence). The V and J ends lost 5 bases and 4 bases, in that order; junction bases with no gene match: 3. The CDR3 runs to 15 residues. The CDR3 nucleotides are TGTGCCAGCAGCGTCGGACTAGCGGGGGCAGATACGCAGTATTTT. Its translation: CASSVGLAGADTQYF.

This clonotype turned up a few times. V and J are TRBV13 and TRBJ2-7, with D tentatively TRBD2 (6 bases). Germline V gives CDR1 PRHDT, CDR2 FYEKMQ (reference sequence). The V end was cut by 0 bases, the J end by 2 bases, with 14 bases between. CDR3 length: 16 residues. The CDR3 is CASSLGGGSLTYEQYF. CDR3 bases: TGTGCCAGCAGCTTAGGCGGGGGTAGCCTAACCTACGAGCAGTACTTC.

This rearrangement joins TRBV28 to TRBJ1-5, with D maybe TRBD1 (5 bases). Trimming shortened V by 1 base and J by 7 bases, and 14 bases separated the two germline ends. The CDR3 covers 15 residues. Germline lookup yields CDR1 MDHEN and CDR2 SYDVKM. The CDR3 sequence is CASSLLADNRQPQHF. The CDR3 bases are TGTGCCAGCAGTTTATTAGCGGACAACCGCCAGCCCCAGCATTTT.

The rearrangement joins TRBV4-2 to TRBJ2-7; 9 bases map to TRBD2. CDR1 and CDR2 from the germline V gene are LGHNA and YNFKEQ. The V segment lost 4 bases and the J segment 0 bases; nucleotides outside the gene matches: 13. CDR3 size: 18 residues. CDR3 sequence: CASSLTITPGLASYEQYF. The DNA of the CDR3 is TGTGCCAGCAGCCTGACGATTACACCGGGACTAGCCTCCTACGAGCAGTACTTC.

About this clonotype: At one end, the junction sequence differs from germline, possibly due to a read error. The CDR3 coding sequence is TGTGCCAGCAGCCCCGACTCCCACGAGCAGTACTTC. Its translation: CASSPDSHEQYF. The chain combines TRBV7-2 with TRBJ2-7, with D hard to call. The CDR3 is 12 amino acids. Germline CDR1 reads SGHTA; CDR2 reads FQGNSA.

The rearrangement uses TRBV7-9 and TRBJ2-7; no definite D call. The V end lost 1 base, the J end lost 4 bases, and 11 bases lay between the germline ends. The CDR3 is 14 amino acids. Germline V gene lookup returns CDR1 SEHNR and CDR2 FQNEAQ (reference sequence). In nucleotides, the CDR3 is TGTGCCAGCAGCTTAGGGTCTAGTCAATACGAGCAGTACTTC. Its protein product is CASSLGSSQYEQYF.

This clonotype was found a few times. The CDR3 region is CASSLGLANDNEQFF. CDR3 DNA: TGTGCCAGCAGTTTGGGACTAGCGAATGACAATGAGCAGTTCTTC. The rearrangement links TRBV6-2 or TRBV6-3 to TRBJ2-1; 10 bases agree with TRBD2. This CDR3 has 15 amino acids. V shed 4 bases, J shed 5 bases, and the junction held 5 bases outside the gene matches. Germline V gene sequence: CDR1 MNHEY, CDR2 SVGEGT.

There are many counts of this clonotype. This rearrangement joins TRBV5-6 to TRBJ2-2; D is tentatively TRBD1 or TRBD2 (6 bases each). V lost 7 bases to trimming and J lost 4 bases, with 17 bases between them. The CDR3 loop spans 15 amino acids. Germline values: CDR1 SGHDT, CDR2 YYEEEE. Written as DNA, the CDR3 is TGTGCCAGCTTCGGAGGGGGGCGGATCACCGGGGAGCTGTTTTTT. This codes for CASFGGGRITGELFF.

As concerns this clonotype: This clone may be a read error of a much larger clone one base away. This rearrangement joins TRBV6-6 to TRBJ2-4; D is uncertain. Trimming removed 2 bases from V and 8 bases from J, with 7 bases in between. Per germline, CDR1 MNHNY and CDR2 SVGAGI (reference sequence). The CDR3 covers 12 residues. The chain's CDR3 is CASSYHGDIQYF. The CDR3 region has the DNA TGTGCCAGCAGTTACCATGGAGACATTCAGTACTTC.

This clonotype has only a few counts. This chain uses TRBV29-1 with TRBJ2-3; D perhaps matches TRBD2 (6 bases). Trimming pared 5 bases from V and 4 bases from J, leaving 10 bases between. The CDR3 runs to 12 residues. Germline lookup yields CDR1 SQVTM and CDR2 ANQGSEA. The CDR3 loop reads CSVKEGPDTQYF. The CDR3, as DNA: TGCAGCGTTAAGGAGGGACCAGATACGCAGTATTTT.

This clonotype was counted at least ten times. The chain couples TRBV29-1 to TRBJ2-1, with D possibly matching TRBD2 (5 bases). The length of the CDR3 is 12 residues. V lost 0 bases to trimming and J lost 8 bases, with 8 bases between them. The germline gives CDR1 SQVTM, CDR2 ANQGSEA. The CDR3 nucleotides read TGCAGCGTTGAAGATCTGAGGGATGAGCAGTTCTTC. This encodes CSVEDLRDEQFF.

The sample holds many counts of this clonotype. The chain joins TRBV4-3 to TRBJ2-7; 7 bases fit TRBD2. Germline V lookup: CDR1 LGHNA, CDR2 YSLEER. V was pared by 4 bases and J by 2 bases, with 17 bases of the junction left unmatched. The CDR3 length is 18 residues. The CDR3 nucleotides read TGCGCCAGCAGCCCTCCTCTAGCGGCCCGTTTCGGGGCCTACGAGCAGTACTTC. It encodes CASSPPLAARFGAYEQYF.

This clonotype has only a few counts. The J gene is TRBJ2-7, the V gene TRBV7-2; the D is unclear. The ends were cut back, 2 bases at V and 3 bases at J, with 11 bases in the middle. In germline, CDR1 is SGHTA, CDR2 FQGNSA. The CDR3 has 14 amino acids. This chain's CDR3 is CASSLSVILYEQYF. The DNA for the CDR3 is TGTGCCAGCAGCTTAAGTGTGATCCTCTACGAGCAGTACTTC.